The entry below describes one T cell receptor (beta chain). Its cognate antigen is unknown. The CDR3 contains 13 residues. The junction had 3 bases not matched to a gene; V was cut back by 3 bases and J by 3 bases. Per germline, CDR1 SQVTM and CDR2 ANQGSEA. This entry belongs to a study of cytomegalovirus exposure and HLA in healthy donors. Overall study findings and caveats: HLA allele associations emerged for 17,000 or so TCR beta sequences in a later analysis, at 0.05 false discovery rate. The study designated 150 to 200 TCR beta chains cytomegalovirus-associated. V- and J-gene trimming in TCR beta was tied to a missense DCLRE1C variant by an analysis performed later.

Healthy bone marrow donors formed the donor group. The PCR contained 60 Vbeta and 13 Jbeta primers. The protocol was immunoSEQ multiplex PCR, while the TCRdb copy is restricted to in-frame clones and leaves out a portion. The profile shows roughly 250,000 clones, approximately 84% of them singletons. The gene calls are TRBV29-1 and TRBJ2-5, with 8 nucleotides matching TRBD2. The sample consisted of PBMCs. The TCR originated in a woman aged 40-49 years in good health and CMV-seropositive. The CDR3 reads CSVEAGGKETQYF. The CDR3, as DNA: TGCAGCGTTGAGGCGGGGGGCAAAGAGACCCAGTACTTC.